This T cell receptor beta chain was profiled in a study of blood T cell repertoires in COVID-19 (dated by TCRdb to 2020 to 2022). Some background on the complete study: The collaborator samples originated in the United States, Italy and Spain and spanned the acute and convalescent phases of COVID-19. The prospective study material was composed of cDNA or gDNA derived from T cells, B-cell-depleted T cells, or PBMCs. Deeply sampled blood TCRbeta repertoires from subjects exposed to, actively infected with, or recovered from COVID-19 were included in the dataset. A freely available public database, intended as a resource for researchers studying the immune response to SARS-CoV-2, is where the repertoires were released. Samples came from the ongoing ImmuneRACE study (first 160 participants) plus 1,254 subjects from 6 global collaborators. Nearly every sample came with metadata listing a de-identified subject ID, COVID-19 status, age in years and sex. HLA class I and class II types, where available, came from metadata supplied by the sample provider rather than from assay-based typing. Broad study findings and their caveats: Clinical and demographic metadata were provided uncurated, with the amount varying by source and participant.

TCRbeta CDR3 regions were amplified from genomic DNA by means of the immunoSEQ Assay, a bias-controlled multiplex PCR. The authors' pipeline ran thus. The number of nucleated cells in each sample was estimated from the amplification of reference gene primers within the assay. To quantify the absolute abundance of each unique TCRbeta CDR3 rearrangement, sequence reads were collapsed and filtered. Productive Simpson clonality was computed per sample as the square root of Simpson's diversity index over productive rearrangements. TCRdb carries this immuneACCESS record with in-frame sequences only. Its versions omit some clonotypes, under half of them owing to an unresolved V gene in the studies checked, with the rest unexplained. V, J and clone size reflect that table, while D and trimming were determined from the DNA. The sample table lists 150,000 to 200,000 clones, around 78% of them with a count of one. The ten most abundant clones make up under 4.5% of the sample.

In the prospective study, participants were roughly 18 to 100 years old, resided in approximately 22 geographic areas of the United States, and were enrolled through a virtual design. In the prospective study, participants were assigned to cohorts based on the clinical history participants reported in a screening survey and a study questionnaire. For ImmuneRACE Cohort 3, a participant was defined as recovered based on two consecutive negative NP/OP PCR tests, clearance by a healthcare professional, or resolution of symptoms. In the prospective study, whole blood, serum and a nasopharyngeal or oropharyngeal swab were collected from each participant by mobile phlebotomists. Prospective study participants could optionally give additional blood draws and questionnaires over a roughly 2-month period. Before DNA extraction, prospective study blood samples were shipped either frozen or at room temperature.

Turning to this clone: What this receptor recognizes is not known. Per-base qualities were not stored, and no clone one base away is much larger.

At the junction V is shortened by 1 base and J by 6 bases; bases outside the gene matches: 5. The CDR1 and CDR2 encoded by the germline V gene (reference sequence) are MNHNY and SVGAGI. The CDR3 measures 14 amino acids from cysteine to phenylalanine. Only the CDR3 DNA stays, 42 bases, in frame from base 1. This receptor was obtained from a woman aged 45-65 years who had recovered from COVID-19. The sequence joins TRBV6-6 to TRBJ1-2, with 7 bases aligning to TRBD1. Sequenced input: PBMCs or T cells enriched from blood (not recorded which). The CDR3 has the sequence CASSYLGTEDGYTF. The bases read TGTGCCAGCAGTTACTTAGGGACAGAAGATGGCTACACCTTC.